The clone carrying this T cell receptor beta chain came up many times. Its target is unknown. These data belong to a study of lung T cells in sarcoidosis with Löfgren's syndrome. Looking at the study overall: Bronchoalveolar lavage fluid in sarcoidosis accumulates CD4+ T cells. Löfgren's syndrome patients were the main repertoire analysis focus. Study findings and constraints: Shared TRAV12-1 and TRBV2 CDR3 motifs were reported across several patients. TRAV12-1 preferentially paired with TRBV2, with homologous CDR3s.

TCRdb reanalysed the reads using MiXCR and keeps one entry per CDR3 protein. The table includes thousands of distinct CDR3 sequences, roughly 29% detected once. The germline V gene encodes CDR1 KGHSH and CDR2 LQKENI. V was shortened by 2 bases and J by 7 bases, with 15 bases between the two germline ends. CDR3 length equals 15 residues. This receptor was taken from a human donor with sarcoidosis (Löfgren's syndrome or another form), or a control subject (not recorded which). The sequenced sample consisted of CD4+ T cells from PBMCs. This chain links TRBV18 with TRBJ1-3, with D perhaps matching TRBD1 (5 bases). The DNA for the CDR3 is TGTGCCAGCTCACCAATGGCAGGGTTTAAGAACACCATATATTTT. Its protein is CASSPMAGFKNTIYF.